This entry lists 9 T cell receptor beta chains sequenced from one sample in a study of blood T cells in healthy people across ages. For the second PCR, which ran for roughly 6 to 11 cycles, a sample-barcoded 5' primer and a J-beta primer mix were used. TCRdb ran MiXCR on the 5' RACE reads and lists one entry per CDR3 protein. The top ten hold about 22% of the sample, which has over 950,000 distinct CDR3 sequences, roughly 51% seen once. Sequencing was performed on blood. The receptors were gathered from a woman aged 55-70 years in good health.

The rearrangement links TRBV2 to TRBJ2-1; 7 positions match TRBD2. The V gene end was trimmed by 7 bases and the J gene end by 13 bases; junction bases not matched to a gene: 7. The germline gives CDR1 SNHLY, CDR2 FYNNEI. This CDR3 region has 11 residues. CDR3 bases: TGTGCCAGCACCGGGACTATCGGACAGTTCTTC. It encodes CASTGTIGQFF. The complete variable domain, with remaining parts taken from reference TRBV2 and TRBJ2-1, reads EPEVTQTPSHQVTQMGQEVILRCVPISNHLYFYWYRQILGQKVEFLVSFYNNEISEKSEIFDDQFSVERPDGSNFTLKIRSTKLEDSAMYFCASTGTIGQFFGPGTRLTVL.

The chain combines TRBV3-1 with TRBJ1-5; D call uncertain. The ends were cut back, 1 base at V and 4 bases at J, with 8 bases in the middle. The CDR3 has 14 residues. Germline V gives CDR1 LGHDT, CDR2 YNNKEL (reference sequence). DNA for the CDR3: TGTGCCAGCAGCCAAGGGGCGTCAAATCAGCCCCAGCATTTT. Translated, it gives CASSQGASNQPQHF.

This chain joins TRBV7-2 and TRBJ1-2; 9 nucleotides line up with TRBD1. The CDR3 contains 15 residues. The V segment lost 5 bases and the J segment 8 bases; nucleotides outside the gene matches: 12. Germline V lookup: CDR1 SGHTA, CDR2 FQGNSA. In DNA, the CDR3 is TGTGCCAGCAGCACAGGGGACAGGGCATTATCCGGCTACACCTTC. Protein: CASSTGDRALSGYTF.

The V gene is TRBV20-1, the J gene TRBJ1-1; no clear D gene. Germline-derived CDR1 and CDR2 are DFQATT and SNEGSKA (reference sequence). V was trimmed by 6 bases and J by 8 bases, leaving 16 bases between them. This CDR3 has 12 amino acids. The CDR3 here is CSASRTGGEAFF. The CDR3 nucleotides read TGCAGTGCCAGCCGGACGGGAGGGGAAGCTTTCTTT.

The chain couples TRBV3-1 to TRBJ2-5; no clear D. The CDR3 extends over 14 amino acids. Germline V gives CDR1 LGHDT, CDR2 YNNKEL (reference sequence). Trimming took 0 bases from V and 7 from J, leaving 12 bases between them. The CDR3 loop reads CASSQDDTRGTQYF. The CDR3 bases are TGTGCCAGCAGCCAAGATGATACCCGAGGGACCCAGTACTTC.

This clonotype appeared a few times. The chain employs TRBV24-1 and TRBJ2-5, with D unclear. The germline CDR1 and CDR2 sequences are KGHDR and SFDVKD. The CDR3 has 13 residues. The V gene lost 0 bases and the J gene lost 7 bases, with 8 bases spanning the gap. The CDR3 DNA sequence: TGTGCCACCAGTGATTTGGTGTACGGGACCCAGTACTTC. Its translation: CATSDLVYGTQYF.

A few counts support this clonotype. The chain links TRBV12-3 or TRBV12-4 to TRBJ1-4; D perhaps matches TRBD1 (6 bases). The CDR3 covers 13 residues. Trimming pared 3 bases from V and 7 bases from J, leaving 9 bases between. CDR3 region: CASSFRGGEKLFF. As DNA, the CDR3 is TGTGCCAGCAGTTTCAGGGGAGGTGAAAAACTGTTTTTT.

This clonotype was seen just once. The V call is TRBV28, the J call TRBJ2-4; D ambiguous. The closer fit of TRBJ2-7 to the DNA end suggests the J call may be wrong. The CDR3 has 17 residues. Germline V CDR1 and CDR2: MDHEN, SYDVKM. The CDR3 DNA reads as TGTGCCAGCAGTTTACAACTCACTGAATATCTATCCTACGAGCAGTACTTC. Protein: CASSLQLTEYLSYEQYF.

The rearrangement joins TRBV20-1 to TRBJ2-7; maybe TRBD2 (6 bases). The germline gives CDR1 DFQATT, CDR2 SNEGSKA (reference sequence). The CDR3 has 12 residues. The germline V and J ends were trimmed by 5 bases and 3 bases, with 11 bases remaining between them. CDR3 sequence: CSALPTSYEQYF. The CDR3 nucleotides read TGCAGTGCTCTCCCGACTAGCTACGAGCAGTACTTC.